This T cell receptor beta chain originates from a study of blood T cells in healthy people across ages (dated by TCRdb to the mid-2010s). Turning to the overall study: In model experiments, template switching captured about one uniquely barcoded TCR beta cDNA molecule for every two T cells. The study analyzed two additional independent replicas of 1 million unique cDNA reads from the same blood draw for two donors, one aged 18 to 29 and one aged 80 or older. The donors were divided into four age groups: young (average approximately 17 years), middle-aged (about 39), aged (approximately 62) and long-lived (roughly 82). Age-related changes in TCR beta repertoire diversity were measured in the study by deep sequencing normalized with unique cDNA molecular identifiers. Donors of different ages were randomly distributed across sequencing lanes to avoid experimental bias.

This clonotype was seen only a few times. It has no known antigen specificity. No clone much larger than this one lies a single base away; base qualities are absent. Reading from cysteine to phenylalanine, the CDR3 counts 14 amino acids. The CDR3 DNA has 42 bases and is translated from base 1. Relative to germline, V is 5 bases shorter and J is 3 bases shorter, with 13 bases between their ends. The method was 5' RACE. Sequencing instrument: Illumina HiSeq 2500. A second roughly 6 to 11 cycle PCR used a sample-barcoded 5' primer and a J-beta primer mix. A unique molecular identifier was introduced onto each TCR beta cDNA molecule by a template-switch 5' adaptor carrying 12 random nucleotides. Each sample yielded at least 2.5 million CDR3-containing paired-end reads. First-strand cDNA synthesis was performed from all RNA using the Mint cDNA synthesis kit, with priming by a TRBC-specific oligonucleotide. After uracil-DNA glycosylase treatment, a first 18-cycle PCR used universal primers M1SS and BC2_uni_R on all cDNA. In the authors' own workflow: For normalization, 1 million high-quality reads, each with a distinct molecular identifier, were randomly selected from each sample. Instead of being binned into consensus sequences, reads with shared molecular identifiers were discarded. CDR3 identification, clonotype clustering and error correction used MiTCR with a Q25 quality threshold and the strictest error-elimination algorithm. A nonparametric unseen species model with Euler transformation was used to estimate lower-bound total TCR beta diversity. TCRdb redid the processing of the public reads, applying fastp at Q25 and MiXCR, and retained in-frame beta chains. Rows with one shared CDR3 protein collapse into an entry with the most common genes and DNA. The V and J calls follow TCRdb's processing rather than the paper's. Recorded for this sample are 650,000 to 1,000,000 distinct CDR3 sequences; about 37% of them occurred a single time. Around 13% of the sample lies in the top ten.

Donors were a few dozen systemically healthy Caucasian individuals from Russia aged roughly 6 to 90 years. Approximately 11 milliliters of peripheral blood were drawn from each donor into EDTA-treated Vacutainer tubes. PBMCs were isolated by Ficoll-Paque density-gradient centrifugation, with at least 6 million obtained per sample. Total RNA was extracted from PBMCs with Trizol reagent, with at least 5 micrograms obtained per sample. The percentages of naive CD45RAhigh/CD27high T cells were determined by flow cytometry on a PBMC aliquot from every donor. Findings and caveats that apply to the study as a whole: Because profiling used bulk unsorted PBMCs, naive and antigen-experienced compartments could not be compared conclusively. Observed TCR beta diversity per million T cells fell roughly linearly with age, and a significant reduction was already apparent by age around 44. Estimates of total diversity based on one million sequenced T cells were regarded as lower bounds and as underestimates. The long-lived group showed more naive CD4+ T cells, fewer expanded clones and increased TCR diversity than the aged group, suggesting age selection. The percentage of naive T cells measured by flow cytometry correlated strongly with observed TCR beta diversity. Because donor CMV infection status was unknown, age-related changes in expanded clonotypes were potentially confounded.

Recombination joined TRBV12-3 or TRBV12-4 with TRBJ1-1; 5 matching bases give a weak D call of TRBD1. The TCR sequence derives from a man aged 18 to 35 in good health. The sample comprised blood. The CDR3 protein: CASSPAGRDTEAFF. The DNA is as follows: TGTGCCAGCAGTCCGGCAGGGAGGGACACTGAAGCTTTCTTT.